Listed below are T cell receptor beta chains from one sample, sequenced in a study of blood T cell repertoires in COVID-19. The method was immunoSEQ multiplex PCR; TCRdb's version includes in-frame clones alone and lacks a portion of them. The sample holds more than 70,000 clones, about 88% seen once. The source material was peripheral blood. Source of these receptors: a man aged 55 to 70 with acute or convalescent COVID-19. Both conserved end residues are part of each CDR3. The order of the fields is V gene, CDR3 protein.

v_gene: TRBV19
CDR3aa: CASSLGDSMTSKLFF

v_gene: TRBV19
CDR3aa: CASHHWESGANVLTF

v_gene: TRBV6-5
CDR3aa: CASPGQGRTEAFF

v_gene: TRBV19
CDR3aa: CASSSTVYSYEQYF

v_gene: TRBV19
CDR3aa: CACKDRESSYNSPLHF

v_gene: TRBV7-6
CDR3aa: CASSSETGPGPQHF

v_gene: TRBV9
CDR3aa: CASSSGTNTGELFF

v_gene: TRBV19
CDR3aa: CASTWGGAGYGYTF

v_gene: TRBV30
CDR3aa: CAWSVNLGQIYF

v_gene: TRBV10-2
CDR3aa: CASSDGRQGAFSQPQHF

v_gene: TRBV5-6
CDR3aa: CASSSKGGGSYEQYF

v_gene: TRBV5-1
CDR3aa: CASLRGRGNTEAFF

v_gene: TRBV5-8
CDR3aa: CASSFGTAGEKLFF

v_gene: TRBV21-1
CDR3aa: CASSKRQPNTEAFF

v_gene: TRBV7-2
CDR3aa: CASSRGFRTGRPDTQYF

v_gene: TRBV6-5
CDR3aa: CASSSGGRLTDTQYF

v_gene: TRBV9
CDR3aa: CASSVRSSNEQFF

v_gene: TRBV6-1
CDR3aa: CASSESQGVGSYTF

v_gene: TRBV2
CDR3aa: CARSGGPSNTGELFF

v_gene: TRBV12-3/TRBV12-4
CDR3aa: CATEKYNEQFF

v_gene: TRBV7-2
CDR3aa: CASSSRLAGVRETQYF

v_gene: TRBV5-1
CDR3aa: CASSLGATPGQRSGNTIYF

v_gene: TRBV2
CDR3aa: CAGGAGATNEKLFF

v_gene: TRBV10-3
CDR3aa: CAISDTGSNQPQHF

v_gene: TRBV15
CDR3aa: CATSRFGLAPNEQFF

v_gene: TRBV19
CDR3aa: CASSIASVSPGANVLTF

v_gene: TRBV19
CDR3aa: CASSIDSLSGNTIYF

v_gene: TRBV12-3/TRBV12-4
CDR3aa: CASSHIRAEAFF

v_gene: TRBV30
CDR3aa: CAWSVGDKTNEKLFF

v_gene: TRBV30
CDR3aa: CAWSVGSDQRGNQPQHF

v_gene: TRBV12-3/TRBV12-4
CDR3aa: CASSLDRASGYTF

v_gene: TRBV19
CDR3aa: CASSETPLRGGYTF

v_gene: TRBV6-6
CDR3aa: CAVTRGVNSPLHF

v_gene: TRBV27
CDR3aa: CASSLQGGNYGYTF

v_gene: TRBV6-2/TRBV6-3
CDR3aa: CASSRQGRGPYEQYF

v_gene: TRBV30
CDR3aa: CAGGTGGIDTQYF

v_gene: TRBV19
CDR3aa: CASNTGTATNYGYTF